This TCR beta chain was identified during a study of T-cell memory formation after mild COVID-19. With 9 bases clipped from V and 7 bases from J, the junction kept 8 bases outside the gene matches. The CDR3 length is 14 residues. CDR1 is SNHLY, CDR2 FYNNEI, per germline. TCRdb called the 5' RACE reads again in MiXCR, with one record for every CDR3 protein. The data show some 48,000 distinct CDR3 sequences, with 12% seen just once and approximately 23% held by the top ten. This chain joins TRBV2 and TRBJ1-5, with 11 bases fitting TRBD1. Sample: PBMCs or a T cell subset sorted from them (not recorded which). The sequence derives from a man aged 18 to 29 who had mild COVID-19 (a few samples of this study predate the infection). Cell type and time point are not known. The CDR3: CASTGQGAGQPQHF. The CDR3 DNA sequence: TGTGCCAGTACCGGACAGGGGGCAGGACAGCCCCAGCATTTT.